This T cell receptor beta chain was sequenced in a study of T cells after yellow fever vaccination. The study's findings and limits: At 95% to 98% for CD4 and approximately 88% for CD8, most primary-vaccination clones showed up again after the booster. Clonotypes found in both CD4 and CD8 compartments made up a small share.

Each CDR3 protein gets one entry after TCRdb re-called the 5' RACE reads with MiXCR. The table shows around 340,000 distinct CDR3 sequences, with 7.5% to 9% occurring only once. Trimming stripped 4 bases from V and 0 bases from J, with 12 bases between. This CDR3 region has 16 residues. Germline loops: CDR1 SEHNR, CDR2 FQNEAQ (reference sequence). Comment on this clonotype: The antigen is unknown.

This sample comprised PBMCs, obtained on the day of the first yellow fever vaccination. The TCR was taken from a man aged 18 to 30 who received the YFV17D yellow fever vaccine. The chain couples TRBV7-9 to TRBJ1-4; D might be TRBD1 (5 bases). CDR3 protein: CASSSLQGTTNEKLFF. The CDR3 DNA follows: TGTGCCAGCAGCTCATTGCAGGGCACAACTAATGAAAAACTGTTTTTT.